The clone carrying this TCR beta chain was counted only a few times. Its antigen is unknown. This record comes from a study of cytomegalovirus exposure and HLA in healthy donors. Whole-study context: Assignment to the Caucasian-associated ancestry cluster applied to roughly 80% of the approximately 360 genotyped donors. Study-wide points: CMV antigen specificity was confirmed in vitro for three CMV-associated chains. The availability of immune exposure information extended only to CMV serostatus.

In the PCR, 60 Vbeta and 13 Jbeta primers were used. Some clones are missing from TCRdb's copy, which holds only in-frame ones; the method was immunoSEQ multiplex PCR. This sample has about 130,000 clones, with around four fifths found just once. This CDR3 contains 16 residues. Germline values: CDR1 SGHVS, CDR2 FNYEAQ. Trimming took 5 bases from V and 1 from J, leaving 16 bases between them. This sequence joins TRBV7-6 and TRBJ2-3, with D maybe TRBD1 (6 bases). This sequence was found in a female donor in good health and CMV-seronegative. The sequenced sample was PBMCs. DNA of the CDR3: TGTGCCAGCAGCGCAACTCAGGGGCTGGGCACAGATACGCAGTATTTT. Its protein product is CASSATQGLGTDTQYF.